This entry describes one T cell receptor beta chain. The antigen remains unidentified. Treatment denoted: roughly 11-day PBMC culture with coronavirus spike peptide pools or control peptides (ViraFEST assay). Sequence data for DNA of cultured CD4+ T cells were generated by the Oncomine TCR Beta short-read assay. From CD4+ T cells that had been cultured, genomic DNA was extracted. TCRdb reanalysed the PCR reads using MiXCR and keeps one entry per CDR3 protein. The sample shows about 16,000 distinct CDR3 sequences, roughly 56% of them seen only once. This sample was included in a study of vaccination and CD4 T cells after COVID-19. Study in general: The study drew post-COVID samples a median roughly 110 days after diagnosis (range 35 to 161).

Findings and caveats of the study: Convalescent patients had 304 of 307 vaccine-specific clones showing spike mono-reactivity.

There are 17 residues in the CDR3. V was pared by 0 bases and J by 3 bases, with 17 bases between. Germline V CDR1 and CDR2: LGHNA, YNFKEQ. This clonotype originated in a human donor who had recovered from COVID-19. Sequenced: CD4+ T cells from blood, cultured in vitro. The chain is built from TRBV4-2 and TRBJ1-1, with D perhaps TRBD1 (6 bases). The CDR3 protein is CASSQEWGRLSDTEAFF. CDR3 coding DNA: TGTGCCAGCAGCCAAGAATGGGGGCGGTTGTCAGACACTGAAGCTTTCTTT.